The 14 T cell receptor beta chains reported below all come from one sample, sequenced in a study of cytomegalovirus exposure and HLA in healthy donors. It was with 60 Vbeta and 13 Jbeta primers that the PCR ran. Sequencing was performed with immunoSEQ multiplex PCR; in TCRdb, only in-frame clones are kept and a portion is missing. The sample has 100,000 to 150,000 clones; 70% to 80% are singletons. The specimen sequenced was PBMCs. The source of these receptors is a woman aged 45-59 years in good health and CMV-seronegative.

The CDR3 nucleotides read TGTGCCAGCAGCTTGGGATACAGGGGTTCCACAGATACGCAGTATTTT. Translating it yields CASSLGYRGSTDTQYF. V is TRBV7-6 and J is TRBJ2-3, with 7 bases lining up with TRBD1. CDR3 length equals 16 residues. V lost 3 bases to trimming and J lost 2 bases; unmatched junction nucleotides: 8. Per the germline V gene, CDR1 is SGHVS and CDR2 is FNYEAQ.

The gene calls are TRBV7-6 and TRBJ2-3, with D maybe TRBD2 (7 bases). The CDR3 is 17 amino acids. Germline values: CDR1 SGHVS, CDR2 FNYEAQ. V lost 4 bases and J 1 base, leaving 18 bases between the germline ends. CDR3 residues: CASSSRGQGARTDTQYF. In nucleotides, the CDR3 is TGTGCCAGCAGCTCGCGGGGGCAAGGGGCCCGCACAGATACGCAGTATTTT.

The chain uses TRBV5-4 and TRBJ2-7, with D possibly being TRBD2 (6 bases). Trimming removed 4 bases from V and 2 bases from J, with 13 bases in between. CDR3 length: 14 amino acids. CDR1 is SGHNT, CDR2 YYREEE, per germline (reference sequence). The chain's CDR3 is CASSVTSSAYEQYF. CDR3 sequence (DNA): TGTGCCAGCAGCGTGACTAGTTCAGCCTACGAGCAGTACTTC.

The chain recombines TRBV7-2 with TRBJ2-5; TRBD1 matches at 8 bases. The V gene end was trimmed by 5 bases and the J gene end by 2 bases; junction bases not matched to a gene: 7. Germline CDR1 reads SGHTA; CDR2 reads FQGNSA. The CDR3 totals 15 residues. CDR3 sequence reads: CASSISGTGQETQYF. CDR3 bases: TGTGCCAGCAGCATCTCCGGGACAGGACAAGAGACCCAGTACTTC.

This clone was found a few times. V usage is TRBV7-2 and J usage is TRBJ1-3, with unresolved D. CDR1 and CDR2 (germline): SGHTA, FQGNSA. V dropped 2 bases and J dropped 2 bases, with 13 bases sitting between them. CDR3 length: 16 residues. Written as DNA, the CDR3 is TGTGCCAGCAGCTTATTTCAAGTGGGCACTGGAAACACCATATATTTT. Protein sequence: CASSLFQVGTGNTIYF.

V usage is TRBV5-1 and J usage is TRBJ2-3; D possibly corresponds to TRBD2 (6 bases). V lost 0 bases, J lost 0 bases, and 8 bases lay in between. This CDR3 has 15 residues. The germline CDR1 and CDR2 sequences are SGHRS and YFSETQ. The CDR3: CASSLGTTSTDTQYF. DNA of the CDR3: TGCGCCAGCAGCTTGGGGACTACGAGCACAGATACGCAGTATTTT.

This rearrangement joins TRBV11-2 to TRBJ2-1; D is undetermined. This CDR3 spans 12 amino acids. CDR1 is SGHAT and CDR2 is FQNNGV in the germline V gene. V was trimmed by 1 base and J by 7 bases, leaving 5 bases between them. The DNA for the CDR3 is TGTGCCAGCAGCTTAGGTCCTAATGAGCAGTTCTTC. This sequence encodes CASSLGPNEQFF.

V usage is TRBV5-4 and J usage is TRBJ2-1, with TRBD2 matching 9 bases. Germline V CDR1 and CDR2: SGHNT, YYREEE (reference sequence). The CDR3 has 15 residues. V dropped 4 bases and J dropped 5; count of bases not matched to a gene: 7. The CDR3 DNA reads TGTGCCAGCAGCCCCAGGACTAGCGTGGACAATGAGCAGTTCTTC. Protein product: CASSPRTSVDNEQFF.

In this sample, this clone turned up a few times. The chain uses TRBV19 and TRBJ1-1; D unresolved. The V end lost 4 bases, the J end lost 7 bases, and 10 bases lay between the germline ends. Germline CDR1 and CDR2: LNHDA and SQIVND (reference sequence). CDR3 length: 12 residues. The CDR3, as DNA: TGTGCCAGTAGTAACGTCGGGATTGAAGCTTTCTTT. Translating it yields CASSNVGIEAFF.

J is TRBJ2-1 and V is TRBV30, with a weak D call TRBD2 (5 bases). The CDR3 is 17 amino acids. Germline loops: CDR1 GTSNPN, CDR2 SVGIG (reference sequence). With 5 bases removed from V and 7 bases from J, the gap between germline ends came to 27 bases. CDR3 coding DNA: TGTGCCTGGGAACCAGGAATAGAGCGGCGATCCCGGAATGAGCAGTTCTTC. As protein: CAWEPGIERRSRNEQFF.

The CDR3 spells CASSAGGRAHEQYF. The CDR3, as DNA: TGTGCCAGCAGTGCCGGCGGGAGGGCCCACGAGCAGTACTTC. This chain joins TRBV2 and TRBJ2-7; TRBD2 agrees at 9 bases. This CDR3 region has 14 residues. Germline CDR1 SNHLY, CDR2 FYNNEI. After removal of 4 bases from V and 5 bases from J, the junction contained 6 bases not matched to a gene.

The CDR3 here is CASSTDLSSYEQYV. CDR3 nucleotide sequence: TGTGCCAGCAGCACCGACTTAAGCTCCTACGAGCAGTACGTC. The rearrangement joins TRBV2 to TRBJ2-7; D is uncertain. Germline V CDR1 and CDR2: SNHLY, FYNNEI. Trimming removed 6 bases at V and 0 bases at J, with 12 bases between. This CDR3 contains 14 residues.

CDR3 sequence reads: CASHPKGLAGSEQYF. DNA for the CDR3: TGTGCCAGCCACCCCAAGGGGCTAGCGGGAAGCGAGCAGTACTTC. The chain joins TRBV5-6 to TRBJ2-7, with TRBD2 identical over 9 bases. CDR3 length equals 15 residues. CDR1 and CDR2 (germline): SGHDT, YYEEEE. V lost 7 bases, J lost 6 bases, and 14 bases stayed unmatched. The entire variable domain, with the rest obtained from reference TRBV5-6 and TRBJ2-7, is as follows: DAGVTQSPTHLIKTRGQQVTLRCSPKSGHDTVSWYQQALGQGPQFIFQYYEEEERQRGNFPDRFSGHQFPNYSSELNVNALLLGDSALYLCASHPKGLAGSEQYFGPGTRLTVT.

The chain couples TRBV5-6 to TRBJ1-1; D may be TRBD1 (5 bases). There are 15 residues in the CDR3. Germline V gene sequence: CDR1 SGHDT, CDR2 YYEEEE. The V end lost 1 base, the J end lost 3 bases, and 13 bases lay between the germline ends. Here the CDR3 DNA reads TGTGCCAGCAGCTTGAGCTACCCGGGGGACACTGAAGCTTTCTTT. This sequence encodes CASSLSYPGDTEAFF.